This TCR beta chain originates from a study of blood T cell repertoires in COVID-19. The method was immunoSEQ multiplex PCR; TCRdb's version includes in-frame clones alone and lacks a portion of them. This table holds some 270,000 clones, more than 85% found once. About this clone itself: A read error may account for a junction end that differs from germline.

Those who participated ranged in age from about 18 to 89 years and resided in approximately 26 US areas. The germline gives CDR1 LNHNV, CDR2 YYDKDF (reference sequence). This CDR3 contains 13 residues. The sample taken for sequencing was PBMCs or T cells enriched from blood (not recorded which). The source of this sequence is a middle-aged man who had been exposed to COVID-19. V gene TRBV15 combines with J gene TRBJ2-1, with D possibly being TRBD1 (6 bases). The CDR3 region has the DNA TGTGCCACCAGCAGAGATCTACCCGGGACAAAGATCTTC. Protein: CATSRDLPGTKIF. The variable domain in full, with the rest retrieved from reference TRBV15 and TRBJ2-1, is DAMVIQNPRYQVTQFGKPVTLSCSQTLNHNVMYWYQQKSSQAPKLLFHYYDKDFNNEADTPDNFQSRRPNTSFCFLDIRSPGLGDTAMYLCATSRDLPGTKIFGPGTRLTVL.